The rows below give T cell receptor beta chains drawn from one sample of a study of blood T cell repertoires in COVID-19. The protocol was immunoSEQ multiplex PCR, while the TCRdb copy is restricted to in-frame clones and leaves out a portion. This table holds about 110,000 clones, about 88% found once. The sample taken for sequencing was peripheral blood. The source is a human donor in a cohort sampled during active COVID-19. The CDR3 runs from the conserved cysteine through the conserved F or W. Fields, in order: V gene, D gene, clone size, J gene, CDR3 protein, CDR3 DNA. A D gene is named only where the DNA matches it firmly. Not every row has a clone size; where given, it reads once, few, many or a size class.

V gene: TRBV9; D gene: .; clone size: .; J gene: TRBJ1-1; CDR3 protein: CASSVHQGPANTEAFF; CDR3 DNA: TGTGCCAGCAGCGTACACCAGGGGCCAGCGAACACTGAAGCTTTCTTT
V gene: TRBV24-1; D gene: TRBD1; clone size: .; J gene: TRBJ2-2; CDR3 protein: CATSALPGTGGAGGELFF; CDR3 DNA: TGTGCCACCAGTGCCCTACCCGGGACAGGGGGCGCCGGGGGGGAGCTGTTTTTT
V gene: TRBV2; D gene: TRBD2; clone size: .; J gene: TRBJ2-7; CDR3 protein: CASTRRREPGYEQYF; CDR3 DNA: TGTGCCAGCACTCGAAGGCGGGAGCCGGGGTACGAGCAGTACTTC
V gene: TRBV4-1; D gene: .; clone size: .; J gene: TRBJ1-5; CDR3 protein: CASSPQSGMRNQPQHF; CDR3 DNA: TGCGCCAGCAGCCCCCAGTCCGGGATGCGCAATCAGCCCCAGCATTTT
V gene: TRBV5-1; D gene: TRBD1; clone size: .; J gene: TRBJ1-3; CDR3 protein: CASSLFSTGGSGNTIYF; CDR3 DNA: TGCGCCAGCAGCTTATTTTCGACAGGGGGATCTGGAAACACCATATATTTT
V gene: TRBV5-1; D gene: TRBD1; clone size: .; J gene: TRBJ1-6; CDR3 protein: CASSPTGTENSPLHF; CDR3 DNA: TGCGCCAGCAGTCCAACCGGGACAGAAAATTCACCCCTCCACTTT
V gene: TRBV2; D gene: TRBD2; clone size: .; J gene: TRBJ2-2; CDR3 protein: CASSSTSAGELFF; CDR3 DNA: TGTGCCAGCAGTTCTACTAGCGCCGGGGAGCTGTTTTTT
V gene: TRBV2; D gene: TRBD1; clone size: .; J gene: TRBJ2-1; CDR3 protein: CASSLQGEPIYNEQFF; CDR3 DNA: TGTGCCAGCAGCCTACAGGGGGAACCTATATACAATGAGCAGTTCTTC
V gene: TRBV7-9; D gene: .; clone size: .; J gene: TRBJ2-3; CDR3 protein: CASRLSGTDTQYF; CDR3 DNA: TGTGCCAGCAGGCTTAGCGGCACAGATACGCAGTATTTT
V gene: TRBV7-6; D gene: TRBD2; clone size: .; J gene: TRBJ2-7; CDR3 protein: CASSISGSSYEQYF; CDR3 DNA: TGTGCCAGCAGCATCAGCGGGAGCTCCTACGAGCAGTACTTC
V gene: TRBV5-4; D gene: TRBD1; clone size: .; J gene: TRBJ2-5; CDR3 protein: CASSLGGTGGSQETQYF; CDR3 DNA: TGTGCCAGCAGCTTGGGCGGGACAGGGGGTTCCCAAGAGACCCAGTACTTC
V gene: TRBV5-5; D gene: TRBD2; clone size: .; J gene: TRBJ2-7; CDR3 protein: CASSLSPSGSYEQYF; CDR3 DNA: TGTGCCAGCAGCTTGTCCCCTAGCGGGAGTTACGAGCAGTACTTC
V gene: TRBV2; D gene: .; clone size: .; J gene: TRBJ1-6; CDR3 protein: CASSEVANNSPLHF; CDR3 DNA: TGTGCCAGCAGTGAAGTGGCCAATAATTCACCCCTCCACTTT
V gene: TRBV3-1/TRBV3-2; D gene: .; clone size: .; J gene: TRBJ2-5; CDR3 protein: CASSQDLNRAPHF; CDR3 DNA: TGTGCCAGCAGCCAAGATCTCAACAGGGCCCCACACTTC
V gene: TRBV2; D gene: TRBD2; clone size: .; J gene: TRBJ2-1; CDR3 protein: CASTLTQSGGKNEQFF; CDR3 DNA: TGTGCCAGCACCCTTACCCAGAGCGGGGGCAAAAATGAGCAGTTCTTC
V gene: TRBV19; D gene: TRBD2; clone size: .; J gene: TRBJ2-3; CDR3 protein: CASSSGSATDTQYF; CDR3 DNA: TGTGCCAGTAGTAGCGGGAGTGCCACAGATACGCAGTATTTT
V gene: TRBV5-1; D gene: TRBD1; clone size: .; J gene: TRBJ2-5; CDR3 protein: CASSLEGQGARETQYF; CDR3 DNA: TGCGCCAGCAGCTTGGAGGGACAGGGGGCGCGAGAGACCCAGTACTTC
V gene: TRBV28; D gene: .; clone size: .; J gene: TRBJ1-2; CDR3 protein: CASSEPGTTNYGYTF; CDR3 DNA: TGTGCCAGCAGCGAACCCGGGACAACGAACTATGGCTACACCTTC
V gene: TRBV12-5; D gene: TRBD1; clone size: .; J gene: TRBJ2-1; CDR3 protein: CASGLGTGGVAYNEQFF; CDR3 DNA: TGTGCTAGTGGTTTGGGCACAGGGGGCGTTGCTTACAATGAGCAGTTCTTC
V gene: TRBV6-5; D gene: .; clone size: .; J gene: TRBJ2-2; CDR3 protein: CASRGLGTGELFF; CDR3 DNA: TGTGCCAGCAGGGGGCTTGGGACCGGGGAGCTGTTTTTT
V gene: TRBV5-1; D gene: .; clone size: .; J gene: TRBJ1-1; CDR3 protein: CASSQQARQGNTEAFF; CDR3 DNA: TGCGCCAGCAGCCAGCAAGCTCGGCAGGGGAACACTGAAGCTTTCTTT
V gene: TRBV30; D gene: .; clone size: .; J gene: TRBJ2-3; CDR3 protein: CAWTQRTTDTQYF; CDR3 DNA: TGTGCCTGGACGCAGCGAACGACAGATACGCAGTATTTT
V gene: TRBV6-5; D gene: .; clone size: once; J gene: TRBJ1-1; CDR3 protein: CASSYSHNTEAFF; CDR3 DNA: TGTGCCAGCAGTTACTCACACAACACTGAAGCTTTCTTT
V gene: TRBV9; D gene: TRBD2; clone size: .; J gene: TRBJ2-3; CDR3 protein: CASSVGDSGRSDTQYF; CDR3 DNA: TGTGCCAGCAGCGTAGGAGATAGCGGGAGATCAGATACGCAGTATTTT
V gene: TRBV4-1; D gene: .; clone size: .; J gene: TRBJ1-2; CDR3 protein: CASSQDGRYGYTF; CDR3 DNA: TGCGCCAGCAGCCAAGATGGGAGGTATGGCTACACCTTC
V gene: TRBV7-9; D gene: TRBD1; clone size: few; J gene: TRBJ2-7; CDR3 protein: CASSPDRERGEQYF; CDR3 DNA: TGTGCCAGCAGCCCTGACAGGGAACGAGGCGAGCAGTACTTC
V gene: TRBV11-1; D gene: TRBD2; clone size: .; J gene: TRBJ2-1; CDR3 protein: CASSTTLAGGVNEQFF; CDR3 DNA: TGTGCCAGCAGCACCACCTTAGCGGGAGGGGTTAATGAGCAGTTCTTC
V gene: TRBV4-1; D gene: TRBD1; clone size: .; J gene: TRBJ2-7; CDR3 protein: CASSHYVITGARTPYEQYF; CDR3 DNA: TGCGCCAGCAGCCACTACGTCATAACAGGGGCCAGGACTCCCTACGAGCAGTACTTC